The 19 T cell receptor beta chains listed next were all sequenced from one sample in a study of response to subunit inactivated influenza vaccine. MiXCR, run by TCRdb on the RT-PCR reads, gives a single entry per CDR3 protein. The sample has more than 550,000 distinct CDR3 sequences, 12% seen once. The sample here was PBMCs from blood, taken on the day of vaccination. All receptors derive from a man aged 50 to 60 who received an inactivated influenza vaccine.

This clonotype appeared many times. The gene calls are TRBV4-1 and TRBJ2-5; D uncertain. V lost 1 base and J 2 bases, leaving 8 bases between the germline ends. The CDR3 is 14 amino acids. Germline-derived CDR1 and CDR2 are MGHRA and YSYEKL. CDR3 DNA sequence: TGCGCCAGCAGCCAAGTTGACAATCAAGAGACCCAGTACTTC. Protein: CASSQVDNQETQYF.

This clonotype was counted at least ten times. The genes are TRBV24-1 and TRBJ1-1; TRBD1 aligns across 9 bases. The germline gives CDR1 KGHDR, CDR2 SFDVKD. V was pared by 7 bases and J by 5 bases, with 4 bases of the junction left unmatched. The CDR3 is made up of 13 amino acids. CDR3 bases: TGTGCCACCAGACCCGGGACAGGGACTGAAGCTTTCTTT. Translated, it gives CATRPGTGTEAFF.

This clonotype has a count of ten or more. The chain combines TRBV20-1 with TRBJ2-5, with 7 nucleotides matching TRBD1. J was trimmed by 5 bases and V by 3 bases; bases with no gene match: 6. The CDR3 extends over 13 amino acids. Germline V lookup: CDR1 DFQATT, CDR2 SNEGSKA (reference sequence). CDR3 loop: CSARETGRETQYF. CDR3 nucleotides: TGCAGTGCTAGGGAGACAGGGCGGGAGACCCAGTACTTC.

V usage is TRBV28 and J usage is TRBJ2-5, with D possibly being TRBD1 (6 bases). The ends were cut back, 3 bases at V and 5 bases at J, with 13 bases in the middle. The CDR3 length is 14 residues. Germline V gives CDR1 MDHEN, CDR2 SYDVKM. The CDR3 DNA reads TGTGCCAGCAGTTTGTATCAGGGGCGGGAGACCCAGTACTTC. Its translation: CASSLYQGRETQYF.

This clonotype came up a few times. The rearrangement links TRBV20-1 to TRBJ2-7; the D gene could be TRBD1 or TRBD2 (5 bases each). Germline assignment: CDR1 DFQATT and CDR2 SNEGSKA (reference sequence). Trimming pared 5 bases from V and 2 bases from J, leaving 13 bases between. The CDR3 is 13 amino acids. CDR3 amino acids: CSAAGTRTYEQYF. DNA for the CDR3: TGCAGTGCTGCCGGGACCCGAACCTACGAGCAGTACTTC.

V is TRBV6-2 or TRBV6-3 and J is TRBJ2-1, with TRBD2 matching 9 bases. V trimming: 6 bases; J trimming: 8 bases; junction bases outside the gene matches: 17. CDR1 and CDR2 from the germline V gene are MNHEY and SVGEGT. The CDR3 is 17 residues long. The DNA for the CDR3 is TGTGCCAGCAGCAAGAATGTGCCGGGACTAGCCCCGCATGAGCAGTTCTTC. This gives the protein CASSKNVPGLAPHEQFF.

The sample holds many counts of this clonotype. The genes are TRBV6-2 or TRBV6-3 and TRBJ2-3; 7 nucleotides agree with TRBD1. The junction had 5 bases not matched to a gene; V was cut back by 2 bases and J by 6 bases. Germline lookup yields CDR1 MNHEY and CDR2 SVGEGT. This CDR3 is 14 amino acids long. Written as DNA, the CDR3 is TGTGCCAGCAGTTACCCCGACAGGGCCGATACGCAGTATTTT. Amino acid sequence: CASSYPDRADTQYF.

The rearrangement links TRBV19 to TRBJ2-1; D call uncertain. Germline CDR1 reads LNHDA; CDR2 reads SQIVND (reference sequence). This CDR3 is built from 13 residues. The V and J ends lost 1 base and 6 bases respectively, with 7 bases between them. This chain's CDR3 is CASSIVPFNEQFF. CDR3 nucleotides: TGTGCCAGTAGTATAGTTCCCTTCAATGAGCAGTTCTTC.

V and J are TRBV12-3 or TRBV12-4 and TRBJ2-3; perhaps TRBD2 as D (5 bases). Deletions cut 5 bases from V and 2 bases from J, with 11 bases between. This CDR3 is built from 14 residues. CDR3 protein: CASSPRLATDTQYF. CDR3 sequence (DNA): TGTGCCAGCAGTCCGCGCCTAGCCACAGATACGCAGTATTTT.

This clonotype was seen only a few times. The V call is TRBV4-3, the J call TRBJ2-7; unclear D gene. Germline-derived CDR1 and CDR2 are LGHNA and YSLEER. With 0 bases removed from V and 1 base from J, the gap between germline ends came to 4 bases. CDR3 length: 13 residues. CDR3 bases: TGCGCCAGCAGCCAAGAAGGGTCCTACGAGCAGTACTTC. It codes for CASSQEGSYEQYF.

V is TRBV7-2 and J is TRBJ2-3, with 10 bases that match TRBD2. The CDR3 runs 14 residues. With 5 bases clipped from V and 8 bases from J, the junction kept 7 bases outside the gene matches. CDR1 is SGHTA and CDR2 is FQGNSA in the germline V gene. CDR3 DNA sequence: TGTGCCAGCAGCCTCCCTAGCGGGAGAGGTACGCAGTATTTT. Translating gives CASSLPSGRGTQYF.

The gene calls are TRBV6-2 or TRBV6-3 and TRBJ2-1; no definite D call. The CDR3 contains 16 residues. From germline, CDR1 is MNHEY and CDR2 SVGEGT. Trimming took 2 bases from V and 6 from J, leaving 17 bases between them. The CDR3 DNA reads as TGTGCCAGCAGTTACCTAGGTCAGAAGCAAGGCAATGAGCAGTTCTTC. Residues: CASSYLGQKQGNEQFF.

J is TRBJ2-2 and V is TRBV10-3; 12 nucleotides line up with TRBD2. Germline lookup yields CDR1 ENHRY and CDR2 SYGVKD. After removal of 6 bases from V and 5 bases from J, the junction contained 16 bases not matched to a gene. This CDR3 region has 19 residues. The CDR3 reads CAISTTRTSGNDRTGELFF. Written as DNA, the CDR3 is TGTGCCATCAGCACGACTCGGACTAGCGGGAATGACCGAACCGGGGAGCTGTTTTTT.

The sample holds a few counts of this clonotype. The rearrangement joins TRBV7-8 to TRBJ2-1; D might be TRBD1 (7 bases). Trimming cost V 5 bases and J 2 bases, with 13 bases left between them. CDR1 SGHVS and CDR2 FQNEAQ come from the germline V gene. The CDR3 sequence is 15 residues long. The CDR3 DNA follows: TGTGCCAGCAGCCCAGGCGGGACAGCCTACAATGAGCAGTTCTTC. Translating gives CASSPGGTAYNEQFF.

In this sample, this clonotype turned up a few times. The chain recombines TRBV20-1 with TRBJ2-3; TRBD2 is a possible D gene (6 bases). The germline gives CDR1 DFQATT, CDR2 SNEGSKA (reference sequence). Trimming removed 0 bases at V and 8 bases at J, with 12 bases between. CDR3 length equals 13 residues. CDR3 in DNA: TGCAGTGCTAGAGATCCTCTGGAGGGTACGCAGTATTTT. Protein sequence: CSARDPLEGTQYF.

The genes are TRBV12-3 or TRBV12-4 and TRBJ2-3; D is perhaps TRBD1 (6 bases). Trimming stripped 5 bases from V and 0 bases from J, with 15 bases between. This CDR3 region has 16 residues. The CDR3 reads CASSPDRWTSTDTQYF. The CDR3 nucleotides read TGTGCCAGCAGTCCCGACAGGTGGACTAGCACAGATACGCAGTATTTT.

The CDR3 bases are TGTGCCAGCAGTTCCGTAGGGGTTAACTATGGCTACACCTTC. Translation gives CASSSVGVNYGYTF. The rearrangement uses TRBV6-5 and TRBJ1-2; possibly TRBD1 for D (5 bases). V was trimmed by 4 bases and J by 1 base, leaving 10 bases between them. This CDR3 has 14 amino acids. The germline V gene encodes CDR1 MNHEY and CDR2 SVGAGI.

V usage is TRBV24-1 and J usage is TRBJ2-3; D might be TRBD1 (5 bases). V lost 7 bases and J lost 2, with 12 bases in between. The CDR3 has 14 amino acids. The germline gives CDR1 KGHDR, CDR2 SFDVKD. The CDR3 is CATSGHRTTDTQYF. In nucleotides, the CDR3 is TGTGCCACCAGCGGACATCGAACCACAGATACGCAGTATTTT.

This clonotype has more than one count but fewer than ten. The chain has TRBV7-2 and TRBJ2-1; 11 bases fit TRBD2. Germline CDR1 and CDR2: SGHTA and FQGNSA. This CDR3 is built from 19 residues. The trim removed 0 bases at V and 0 bases at J, leaving 7 bases unmatched. DNA for the CDR3: TGTGCCAGCAGCTTAGCGGGGGCTAGCGGGAGGAGCTCCTACAATGAGCAGTTCTTC. Residues: CASSLAGASGRSSYNEQFF.